The rows below give T cell receptor beta chains drawn from one sample of a study of blood T cell repertoires in COVID-19. The table came from immunoSEQ multiplex PCR; TCRdb's copy has only in-frame clones and leaves some out. The repertoire consists of under 450,000 clones, with approximately 84% occurring once and the leading ten covering around 3%. The sample taken for sequencing was PBMCs or T cells enriched from blood (not recorded which). Receptors were obtained from a woman aged 25-40 years who had recovered from COVID-19. Both conserved end residues are part of each CDR3. D genes are given only for firm matches. The listing skips clone size in some rows; elsewhere it reads once, few, many or a size class.

D gene: NA
V gene: TRBV29-1
clone size: once
J gene: TRBJ1-2
CDR3 DNA: TGCAGCGTTGCGGCAGGGGAAGGCTACACCTTC
CDR3 protein: CSVAAGEGYTF

D gene: NA
V gene: TRBV5-1
clone size: few
J gene: TRBJ1-3
CDR3 DNA: TGCGCCAGCAGCTTTAATCCGGGTCGAAACACCATATATTTT
CDR3 protein: CASSFNPGRNTIYF

D gene: TRBD1
V gene: TRBV19
clone size: NA
J gene: TRBJ1-1
CDR3 DNA: TGTGCCAGTAGTATGGGACAGGGGACCACTGAAGCTTTCTTT
CDR3 protein: CASSMGQGTTEAFF

D gene: TRBD2
V gene: TRBV7-8
clone size: NA
J gene: TRBJ2-1
CDR3 DNA: TGTGCCAGCAGTTCGTCGGCGGGGGGGCAAAATGAGCAGTTCTTC
CDR3 protein: CASSSSAGGQNEQFF

D gene: TRBD2
V gene: TRBV29-1
clone size: NA
J gene: TRBJ2-3
CDR3 DNA: TGCAGCGTTGGGGGACTAGGGGCGGCCACAGATACGCAGTATTTT
CDR3 protein: CSVGGLGAATDTQYF

D gene: TRBD2
V gene: TRBV5-5
clone size: NA
J gene: TRBJ2-1
CDR3 DNA: TGTGCCACCCATAGCGGGAAAAGGTACAATGAGCAGTTCTTC
CDR3 protein: CATHSGKRYNEQFF

D gene: NA
V gene: TRBV5-1
clone size: NA
J gene: TRBJ1-6
CDR3 DNA: TGCGCCAGCAGCCCAGAGGGACACCTTCGGAATTCACCCCTCCACTTT
CDR3 protein: CASSPEGHLRNSPLHF

D gene: NA
V gene: TRBV5-8
clone size: NA
J gene: TRBJ1-4
CDR3 DNA: TGTGCCAGCAGCTTGGCCGGGGAGGGCGAAAAACTGTTTTTT
CDR3 protein: CASSLAGEGEKLFF

D gene: TRBD2
V gene: TRBV29-1
clone size: few
J gene: TRBJ2-1
CDR3 DNA: TGCAGCGAAATAGCGGGAGGGGAGGGCAATGAGCAGTTCTTC
CDR3 protein: CSEIAGGEGNEQFF

D gene: TRBD2
V gene: TRBV18
clone size: NA
J gene: TRBJ2-1
CDR3 DNA: TGTGCCAGCTCCCTCTTAGGGACTAGCGGCTACAATGAGCAGTTCTTC
CDR3 protein: CASSLLGTSGYNEQFF

D gene: TRBD1
V gene: TRBV7-9
clone size: NA
J gene: TRBJ2-3
CDR3 DNA: TGTGCCAGCGGAAAGCCGGGACAGGGGGCTCCCACAGATACGCAGTATTTT
CDR3 protein: CASGKPGQGAPTDTQYF

D gene: NA
V gene: TRBV3-1/TRBV3-2
clone size: once
J gene: TRBJ2-1
CDR3 DNA: TGTGCCAGCAGCCAAGATCCTAGCACTTATAATGAGCAGTTCTTC
CDR3 protein: CASSQDPSTYNEQFF

D gene: TRBD1
V gene: TRBV11-2
clone size: NA
J gene: TRBJ2-7
CDR3 DNA: TGTGCCAGCAGCTTTCGGACAGGCCCGACCTCCTACGAGCAGTACTTC
CDR3 protein: CASSFRTGPTSYEQYF

D gene: NA
V gene: TRBV3-1/TRBV3-2
clone size: NA
J gene: TRBJ1-1
CDR3 DNA: TGTGCCAGCAGCCATACCCCCGGGACTTTCGGGTTGAACACTGAAGCTTTCTTT
CDR3 protein: CASSHTPGTFGLNTEAFF

D gene: NA
V gene: TRBV13
clone size: once
J gene: TRBJ2-1
CDR3 DNA: TGTGCCAGCAGCCCGTCCGTTGTGGCTTCTGAGCAGTTCTTC
CDR3 protein: CASSPSVVASEQFF

D gene: NA
V gene: TRBV6-5
clone size: NA
J gene: TRBJ1-1
CDR3 DNA: TGTGCCAGCAGTTACTTCCAGGACACTGAAGCTTTCTTT
CDR3 protein: CASSYFQDTEAFF

D gene: NA
V gene: TRBV7-9
clone size: NA
J gene: TRBJ2-1
CDR3 DNA: TGTGCCAGCAGCTTATCGGGTACCGCCTACAATGAGCAGTTCTTC
CDR3 protein: CASSLSGTAYNEQFF

D gene: TRBD2
V gene: TRBV4-1
clone size: NA
J gene: TRBJ2-2
CDR3 DNA: TGCGCCAGCAGCCCCACACGCGGACTAGCGGTGAACACCGGGGAGCTGTTTTTT
CDR3 protein: CASSPTRGLAVNTGELFF

D gene: NA
V gene: TRBV11-2
clone size: NA
J gene: TRBJ2-3
CDR3 DNA: TGTGCCAGCAGCGTCGACTTCACAGATACGCAGTATTTT
CDR3 protein: CASSVDFTDTQYF

D gene: NA
V gene: TRBV5-8
clone size: few
J gene: TRBJ1-1
CDR3 DNA: TGTGCCAGCAGCCGCAGGGGATTGGGCACTGAAGCTTTCTTT
CDR3 protein: CASSRRGLGTEAFF

D gene: TRBD2
V gene: TRBV27
clone size: once
J gene: TRBJ2-7
CDR3 DNA: TGTGCCAGCAAGTTTGGAGGGACTAGCCACAAACCTTACGAGCAGTACTTC
CDR3 protein: CASKFGGTSHKPYEQYF

D gene: TRBD2
V gene: TRBV7-2
clone size: NA
J gene: TRBJ2-7
CDR3 DNA: TGTGCCAGCAGCTTACTAGCGGCTTCCTACGAGCAGTACTTC
CDR3 protein: CASSLLAASYEQYF

D gene: NA
V gene: TRBV6-2/TRBV6-3
clone size: NA
J gene: TRBJ2-1
CDR3 DNA: TGTGCCAGCAGTTACGGCGGGAAGGGAAACAATGAGCAGTTCTTC
CDR3 protein: CASSYGGKGNNEQFF

D gene: TRBD1
V gene: TRBV12-3/TRBV12-4
clone size: once
J gene: TRBJ2-7
CDR3 DNA: TGTGCCAGCAGTTTGGACAGGGCCTACGAGCAGTACTTC
CDR3 protein: CASSLDRAYEQYF